The T cell receptor (beta chain) described here comes from a study of T cell repertoires in cytomegalovirus infection. Study as a whole: Carrying CMV and the relevant HLA type showed in public TCR beta signatures.

The CDR3 runs to 14 residues. The V gene's germline CDR1 is SGHVS and CDR2 FNYEAQ. The ends lost 4 bases at V and 5 bases at J; junction bases unmatched: 5. TCRdb reprocessed the reads via MiXCR and lists one record per CDR3 protein. The table includes roughly 640,000 distinct CDR3 sequences, approximately 25% detected once. Study-level results: Cumulative frequency of public TCR beta families picked out carriers of CMV plus the relevant HLA. The study found HLA-C-restricted CMV-specific TCR beta clonotypes dominating the ex vivo response.

The sample holds many counts of this clonotype. Its target is unknown. The sample was CD8+ T cells from PBMCs. The sequence came from a human donor in good health (CMV status not recorded). Some clones in this sample may be carry-over from other donors' samples. This chain connects TRBV7-6 to TRBJ2-1; 7 positions agree with TRBD2. The CDR3 region is CASSSSGGNNEQFF. Written as DNA, the CDR3 is TGTGCCAGCAGCTCTAGCGGAGGGAACAATGAGCAGTTCTTC.